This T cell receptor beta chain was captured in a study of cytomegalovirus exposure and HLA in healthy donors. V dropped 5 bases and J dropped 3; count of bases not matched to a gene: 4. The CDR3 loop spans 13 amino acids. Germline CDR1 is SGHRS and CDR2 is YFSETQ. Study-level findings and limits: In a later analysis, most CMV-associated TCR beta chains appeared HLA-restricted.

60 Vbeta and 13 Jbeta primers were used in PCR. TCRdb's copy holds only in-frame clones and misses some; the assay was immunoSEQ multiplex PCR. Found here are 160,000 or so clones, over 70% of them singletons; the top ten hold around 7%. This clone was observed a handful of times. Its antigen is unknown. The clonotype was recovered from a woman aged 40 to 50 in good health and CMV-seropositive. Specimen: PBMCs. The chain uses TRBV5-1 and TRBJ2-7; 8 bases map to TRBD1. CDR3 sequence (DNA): TGCGCCAGCAGGGGACAGGTGGGCTACGAGCAGTACTTC. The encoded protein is CASRGQVGYEQYF.